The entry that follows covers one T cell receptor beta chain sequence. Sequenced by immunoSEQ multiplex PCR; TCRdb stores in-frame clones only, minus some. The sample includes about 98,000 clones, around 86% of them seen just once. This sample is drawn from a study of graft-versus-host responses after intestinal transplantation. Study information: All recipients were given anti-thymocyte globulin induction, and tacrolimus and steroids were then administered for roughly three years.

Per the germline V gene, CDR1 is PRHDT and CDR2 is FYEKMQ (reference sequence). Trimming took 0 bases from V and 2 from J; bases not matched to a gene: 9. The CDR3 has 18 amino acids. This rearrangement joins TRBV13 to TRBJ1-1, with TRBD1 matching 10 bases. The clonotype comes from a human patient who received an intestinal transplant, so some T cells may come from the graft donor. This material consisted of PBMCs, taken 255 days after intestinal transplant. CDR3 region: CASSLGRGTGALNTEAFF. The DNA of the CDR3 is TGTGCCAGCAGCTTAGGTCGAGGGACAGGGGCCCTCAACACTGAAGCTTTCTTT.